The subject of this entry is one T cell receptor beta chain. Its target is not known. This entry comes from a study of OX40 agonist ivuxolimab in advanced cancers. Turning to the study itself: In three patients, partial responses were observed, one with hepatocellular carcinoma and two with cutaneous melanoma. Findings and limits, study-wide: At 0.1 to 3.0 mg/kg and by week 6, CD4+ and CD8+ T cells in the blood had expanded clonally.

Sequencing used immunoSEQ multiplex PCR; TCRdb keeps in-frame clones, though not all of them. The table shows about 91,000 clones, with around 84% occurring only once. The sequence was collected from an adult with an advanced solid tumor such as melanoma, head and neck, liver or kidney cancer. The source was CD4+ or CD8+ T cells sorted from blood, collected in a trial of the OX40 agonist ivuxolimab.

The CDR3 sequence: CASSSTPGLAGADTQYF. CDR3 bases: TGTGCCAGCAGCTCCACACCGGGACTAGCGGGGGCAGATACGCAGTATTTT. The gene calls are TRBV7-9 and TRBJ2-3, with 14 positions matching TRBD2. Per the germline V gene, CDR1 is SEHNR and CDR2 is FQNEAQ (reference sequence). The V gene end was trimmed by 4 bases and the J gene end by 4 bases; junction bases not matched to a gene: 7. The CDR3 totals 17 residues.